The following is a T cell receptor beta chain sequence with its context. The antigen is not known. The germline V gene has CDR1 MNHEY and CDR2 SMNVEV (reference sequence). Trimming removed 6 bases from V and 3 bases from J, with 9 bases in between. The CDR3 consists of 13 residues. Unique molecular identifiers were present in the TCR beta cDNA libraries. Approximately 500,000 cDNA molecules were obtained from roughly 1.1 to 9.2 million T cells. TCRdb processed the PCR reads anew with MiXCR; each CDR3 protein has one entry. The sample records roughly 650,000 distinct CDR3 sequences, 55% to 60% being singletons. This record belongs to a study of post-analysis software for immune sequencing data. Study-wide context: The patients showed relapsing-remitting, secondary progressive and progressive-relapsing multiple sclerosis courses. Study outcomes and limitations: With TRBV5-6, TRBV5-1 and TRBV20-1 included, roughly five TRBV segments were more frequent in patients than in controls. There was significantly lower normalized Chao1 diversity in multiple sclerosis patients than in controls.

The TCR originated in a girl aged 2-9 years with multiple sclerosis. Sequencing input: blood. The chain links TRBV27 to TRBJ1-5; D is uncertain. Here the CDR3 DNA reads TGTGCCAGCAGCGCTAGCCCCAATCAGCCCCAGCATTTT. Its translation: CASSASPNQPQHF.